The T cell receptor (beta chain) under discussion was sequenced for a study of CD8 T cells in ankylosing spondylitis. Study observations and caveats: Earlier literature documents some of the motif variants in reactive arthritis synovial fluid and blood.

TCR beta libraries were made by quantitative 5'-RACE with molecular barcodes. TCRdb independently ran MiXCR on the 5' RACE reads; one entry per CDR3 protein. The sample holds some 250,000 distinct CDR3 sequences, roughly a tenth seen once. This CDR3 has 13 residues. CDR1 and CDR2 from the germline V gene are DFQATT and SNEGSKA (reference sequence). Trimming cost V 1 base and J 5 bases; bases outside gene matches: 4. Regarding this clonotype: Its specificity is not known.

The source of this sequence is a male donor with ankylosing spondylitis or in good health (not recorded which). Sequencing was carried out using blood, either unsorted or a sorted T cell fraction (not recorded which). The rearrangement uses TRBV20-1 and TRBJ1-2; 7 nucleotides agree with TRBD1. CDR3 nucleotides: TGCAGTGCTAGAGTCGGGACAGCTTATGGCTACACCTTC. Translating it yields CSARVGTAYGYTF.